This TCR beta chain derives from a study of T cell responses to AZD1222 COVID-19 vaccine. Clones were read by immunoSEQ multiplex PCR, and TCRdb kept only the in-frame ones, dropping some. The sample has over 110,000 clones; 85% to 90% are singletons. Recipients boosted at about 4 weeks or about 12 weeks are pooled. Study-wide findings and caveats: Every sample of the repertoires postdated the peak T cell response.

A note on this clone: Antigen unknown.

The specimen was peripheral blood, collected 28 days after the second AZD1222 dose. The receptor was derived from an adult who received the AZD1222 COVID-19 vaccine.

Here the CDR3 reads CASSAGGLSNEQFF. CDR3 sequence (DNA): TGTGCCAGCAGTGCAGGGGGCTTAAGCAATGAGCAGTTCTTC. The chain joins TRBV6-4 to TRBJ2-1, with 8 bases that match TRBD1. The V and J ends lost 4 bases and 6 bases, in that order; junction bases with no gene match: 5. This CDR3 contains 14 residues. CDR1 is MRHNA, CDR2 SNTAGT, per germline.